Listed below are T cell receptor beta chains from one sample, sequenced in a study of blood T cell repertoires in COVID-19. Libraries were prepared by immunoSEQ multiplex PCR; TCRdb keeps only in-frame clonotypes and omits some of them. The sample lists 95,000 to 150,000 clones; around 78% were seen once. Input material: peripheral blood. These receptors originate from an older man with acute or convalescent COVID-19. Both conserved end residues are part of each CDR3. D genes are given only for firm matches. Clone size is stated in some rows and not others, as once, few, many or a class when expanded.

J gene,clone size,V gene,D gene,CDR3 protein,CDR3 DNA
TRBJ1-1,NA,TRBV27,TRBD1,CASRKQGRDLAFF,TGTGCCAGCAGAAAACAGGGGCGGGATCTAGCCTTCTTT
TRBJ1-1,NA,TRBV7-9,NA,CASSHRTANTEAFF,TGTGCCAGCAGCCATCGGACAGCAAACACTGAAGCTTTCTTT
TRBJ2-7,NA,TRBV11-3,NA,CASSLDRPSYEQYF,TGTGCCAGCAGCTTAGACAGGCCTTCCTACGAGCAGTACTTC
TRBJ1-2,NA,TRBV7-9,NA,CASSYTTPGDGYTF,TGTGCCAGCAGCTACACGACCCCAGGCGATGGCTACACCTTC
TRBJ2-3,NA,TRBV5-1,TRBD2,CASSLKRAGGPDTQYF,TGCGCCAGCAGCTTGAAAAGAGCGGGGGGGCCAGATACGCAGTATTTT
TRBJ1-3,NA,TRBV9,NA,CASSVSDSSGNTIYF,TGTGCCAGCAGCGTGTCGGACAGCTCTGGAAACACCATATATTTT
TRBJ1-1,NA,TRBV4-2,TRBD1,CASSQGQGNTEAFF,TGTGCCAGCAGCCAGGGACAGGGGAACACTGAAGCTTTCTTT
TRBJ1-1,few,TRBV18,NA,CASSTRRNTEAFF,TGTGCCAGCTCAACCCGGAGGAACACTGAAGCTTTCTTT
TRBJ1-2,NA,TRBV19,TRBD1,CASSSRVPGQGFYGYTF,TGTGCCAGTAGTTCTCGAGTGCCGGGACAGGGTTTCTATGGCTACACCTTC
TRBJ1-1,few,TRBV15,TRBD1,CATSSVLQGSIAEAFF,TGTGCCACCAGCAGCGTGCTACAGGGGTCGATTGCTGAAGCTTTCTTT
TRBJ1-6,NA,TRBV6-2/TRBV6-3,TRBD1,CASSYRRQGIYNSPLHF,TGTGCCAGCAGTTACCGGAGACAGGGCATCTATAATTCACCCCTCCACTTT
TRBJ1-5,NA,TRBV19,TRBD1,CASSDRGGNQPQHF,TGTGCCAGCTCGGACAGGGGCGGCAATCAGCCCCAGCATTTT
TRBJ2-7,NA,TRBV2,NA,CASSLPLTYEQYF,TGTGCCAGCAGTCTCCCTTTAACCTACGAGCAGTACTTC
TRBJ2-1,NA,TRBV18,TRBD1,CASSRLQGADEQFF,TGTGCCAGCTCGCGACTTCAGGGGGCCGATGAGCAGTTCTTC
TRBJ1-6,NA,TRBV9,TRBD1,CASSVSGTENSPLHF,TGTGCCAGCAGCGTATCCGGGACAGAGAATTCACCCCTCCACTTT
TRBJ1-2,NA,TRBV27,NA,CASKSAGGAVPWYGYTF,TGTGCCAGCAAGTCGGCGGGGGGCGCGGTCCCATGGTATGGCTACACCTTC
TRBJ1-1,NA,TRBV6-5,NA,CASSLATELNTEAFF,TGTGCCAGCAGTCTAGCGACAGAGCTGAACACTGAAGCTTTCTTT
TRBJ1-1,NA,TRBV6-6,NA,CASSYQGTATEAFF,TGTGCCAGCAGTTACCAGGGTACGGCCACTGAAGCTTTCTTT
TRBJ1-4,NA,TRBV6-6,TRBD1,CASSPTGGDSRNEKLFF,TGTGCCAGCAGTCCGACAGGGGGCGACTCCCGTAATGAAAAACTGTTTTTT
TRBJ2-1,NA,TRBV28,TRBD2,CASTTTSGTSPPLYNEQFF,TGTGCCAGCACCACGACTAGCGGAACCTCTCCACCTCTGTACAATGAGCAGTTCTTC
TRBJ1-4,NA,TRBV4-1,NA,CASSQDPRAGSNEKLFF,TGCGCCAGCAGCCAAGACCCTAGGGCAGGGTCTAATGAAAAACTGTTTTTT
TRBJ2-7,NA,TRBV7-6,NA,CASSLGGGGGHEQYF,TGTGCCAGCAGCTTGGGTGGTGGGGGGGGCCACGAGCAGTACTTC
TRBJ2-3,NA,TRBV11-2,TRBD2,CASSLSGGPSTDTQYF,TGTGCCAGCAGCTTAAGCGGGGGGCCTTCCACAGATACGCAGTATTTT
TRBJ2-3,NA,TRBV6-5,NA,CASSYSRGTDTQYF,TGTGCCAGCAGTTACTCCAGGGGAACAGATACGCAGTATTTT
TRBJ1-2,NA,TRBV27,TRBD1,CASSLSTGLYGYTF,TGTGCCAGCAGTTTATCGACAGGGTTATATGGCTACACCTTC
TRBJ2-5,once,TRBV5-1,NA,CASSGADTETQYF,TGCGCCAGCAGCGGGGCGGATACAGAGACCCAGTACTTC
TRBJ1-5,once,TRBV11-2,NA,CASSLSGINQPQHF,TGTGCCAGCAGCTTATCAGGGATCAATCAGCCCCAGCATTTT
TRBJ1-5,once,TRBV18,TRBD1,CASSADREIGQPQHF,TGTGCCAGCTCAGCGGACAGGGAAATTGGTCAGCCCCAGCATTTT
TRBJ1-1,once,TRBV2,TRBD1,CASSRGQLTEAFF,TGTGCCAGCAGCCGGGGACAGCTCACTGAAGCTTTCTTT
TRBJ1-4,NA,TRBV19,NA,CASLGELTNEKLFF,TGTGCCAGTCTCGGGGAACTGACTAATGAAAAACTGTTTTTT
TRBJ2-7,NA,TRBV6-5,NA,CASRRQGRAYEQYF,TGTGCCAGCCGAAGACAGGGGAGGGCCTACGAGCAGTACTTC
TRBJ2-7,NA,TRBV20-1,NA,CSASLPGKSSYEQYF,TGCAGTGCTAGTCTCCCCGGGAAGAGCTCCTACGAGCAGTACTTC
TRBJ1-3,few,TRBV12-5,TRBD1,CASGAAAGTAGNTIYF,TGTGCTAGTGGTGCCGCCGCCGGGACAGCAGGAAACACCATATATTTT
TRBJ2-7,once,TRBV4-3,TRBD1,CASSLTLPGQGAYEQYF,TGCGCCAGCAGCTTAACCCTACCGGGACAGGGGGCCTACGAGCAGTACTTC
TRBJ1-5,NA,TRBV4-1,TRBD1,CASSQDRRTGQHF,TGCGCCAGCAGCCAAGATAGGAGGACAGGCCAGCATTTT
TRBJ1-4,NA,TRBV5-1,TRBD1,CASSPTGVNEKLFF,TGCGCCAGCAGCCCGACAGGGGTTAATGAAAAACTGTTTTTT
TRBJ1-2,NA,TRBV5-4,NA,CASSLDPANYGYTF,TGTGCCAGCAGCTTGGATCCGGCTAACTATGGCTACACCTTC
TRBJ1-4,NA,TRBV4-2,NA,CASSQDSGNEKLFF,TGTGCCAGCAGCCAAGACTCGGGTAATGAAAAACTGTTTTTT
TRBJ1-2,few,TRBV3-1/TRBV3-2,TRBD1,CASSQDLRTGWGIYGYTF,TGTGCCAGCAGCCAAGATCTTAGGACAGGGTGGGGAATCTATGGCTACACCTTC
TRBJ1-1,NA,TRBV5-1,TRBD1,CASSPGQGSEAFF,TGCGCCAGCAGCCCCGGACAGGGTTCTGAAGCTTTCTTT
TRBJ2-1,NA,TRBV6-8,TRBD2,CASSPTHPTSGGAVEQFF,TGTGCCAGCAGTCCTACCCACCCGACTAGCGGGGGGGCGGTTGAGCAGTTCTTC
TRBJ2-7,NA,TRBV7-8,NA,CASSLPSGEQYF,TGTGCCAGCAGCTTGCCCTCCGGTGAGCAGTACTTC
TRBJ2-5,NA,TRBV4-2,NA,CASSQGGRSETQYF,TGTGCCAGCAGCCAAGGTGGCCGATCGGAGACCCAGTACTTC
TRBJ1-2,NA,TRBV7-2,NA,CASSLETGGVGYTF,TGTGCCAGCTCCCTCGAGACAGGTGGCGTGGGCTACACCTTC
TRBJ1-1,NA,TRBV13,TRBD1,CASRYGQVNTEAFF,TGTGCCAGCAGGTATGGACAGGTCAACACTGAAGCTTTCTTT
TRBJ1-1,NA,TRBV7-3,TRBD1,CASSPQGGNTEAFF,TGTGCCAGCAGCCCACAGGGGGGGAACACTGAAGCTTTCTTT
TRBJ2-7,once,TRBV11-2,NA,CASSLDPGPTKQYF,TGTGCCAGCAGCTTAGATCCAGGGCCTACGAAACAGTACTTC
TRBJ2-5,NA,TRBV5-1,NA,CASSLGPSGKQETQYF,TGCGCCAGCAGCTTGGGGCCCTCAGGGAAACAAGAGACCCAGTACTTC
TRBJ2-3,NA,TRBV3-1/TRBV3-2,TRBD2,CASSGGGIGTDTQYF,TGTGCCAGCAGCGGCGGGGGGATTGGCACAGATACGCAGTATTTT
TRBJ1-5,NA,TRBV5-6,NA,CASSSSDSAYYFQPQHF,TGTGCCAGCAGCTCGTCGGACAGCGCTTACTATTTTCAGCCCCAGCATTTT
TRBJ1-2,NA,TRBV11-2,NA,CASSPDRDYGYTF,TGTGCCAGCAGCCCCGACAGAGACTATGGCTACACCTTC
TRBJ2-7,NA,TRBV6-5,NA,CASSTTQGGHYEQYF,TGTGCCAGCAGTACGACCCAGGGGGGCCACTACGAGCAGTACTTC
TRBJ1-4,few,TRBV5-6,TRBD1,CASSEQGTATNEKLFF,TGTGCCAGCAGCGAACAGGGGACTGCAACTAATGAAAAACTGTTTTTT
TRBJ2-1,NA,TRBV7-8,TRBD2,CASTQRGGGSYNEQFF,TGTGCCAGCACCCAACGGGGCGGGGGGTCCTACAATGAGCAGTTCTTC
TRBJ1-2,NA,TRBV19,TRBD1,CASNPRDSLFGYTF,TGTGCCAGTAACCCTCGGGACAGTCTTTTTGGCTACACCTTC
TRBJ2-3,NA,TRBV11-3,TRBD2,CASSLGVAGAAHTQYF,TGTGCCAGCAGCTTAGGGGTAGCGGGGGCCGCGCATACGCAGTATTTT
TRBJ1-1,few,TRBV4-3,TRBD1,CASSQGTGAPNTEAFF,TGCGCCAGCAGCCAAGGCACAGGGGCACCGAACACTGAAGCTTTCTTT
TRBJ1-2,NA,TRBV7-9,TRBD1,CASSLGTVSYGYTF,TGTGCCAGCAGCTTGGGGACAGTTAGCTATGGCTACACCTTC